The 31 T cell receptor beta chains below come from one sample, sequenced in a study of blood T cell repertoires in COVID-19. The table came from immunoSEQ multiplex PCR; TCRdb's copy has only in-frame clones and leaves some out. This table holds about 290,000 clones, roughly nine tenths found once. Sequencing was done on a sample of PBMCs or T cells enriched from blood (not recorded which). The source is a woman aged 40-49 years who had recovered from COVID-19.

This clone was seen a single time. The CDR3 DNA is TGTGCCAGCAGCGCTCGGGACAGGTCCTACAATGAGCAGTTCTTC. Encoded protein: CASSARDRSYNEQFF. The V and J genes are TRBV9 and TRBJ2-1; the match to TRBD1 covers 8 bases. Germline V gene lookup returns CDR1 SGDLS and CDR2 YYNGEE. The CDR3 contains 15 residues. Trimming at V came to 3 bases and at J to 1 base, leaving 3 bases not matched to a gene.

This clone was counted at least ten times. The genes are TRBV3-1 (or the pseudogene TRBV3-2) and TRBJ1-1; D is ambiguous. The germline V gene encodes CDR1 LGHDT and CDR2 YNNKEL (reference sequence). Trimming took off 4 bases at V and 6 bases at J, with 6 bases between the two ends. This CDR3 contains 11 residues. In DNA, the CDR3 is TGTGCCAGCAGCCCACGGTCTGAAGCTTTCTTT. Amino acids: CASSPRSEAFF.

This clone was observed at least ten times. The V and J genes are TRBV13 and TRBJ2-4; D is unresolved. Per the germline V gene, CDR1 is PRHDT and CDR2 is FYEKMQ (reference sequence). This CDR3 contains 12 residues. Between the trimmed V and J ends, which lost 0 bases and 9 bases, there was a span of 6 bases. The CDR3 protein is CASSLGGTIQYF. CDR3 DNA sequence: TGTGCCAGCAGCTTAGGCGGTACCATTCAGTACTTC.

Only a few counts were recorded for this clone. The V and J genes are TRBV7-2 and TRBJ2-7, with 14 bases aligning to TRBD2. CDR1 is SGHTA, CDR2 FQGNSA, per germline. The ends lost 5 bases at V and 0 bases at J; junction bases unmatched: 6. This CDR3 spans 17 amino acids. The CDR3 here is CASSLRTSGRTSYEQYF. Written as DNA, the CDR3 is TGTGCCAGCAGCCTTCGGACTAGCGGGAGGACCTCCTACGAGCAGTACTTC.

The chain has TRBV5-1 and TRBJ2-2; 8 nucleotides align to TRBD1. The V and J ends lost 5 bases and 1 base, in that order; junction bases with no gene match: 4. Germline assignment: CDR1 SGHRS and CDR2 YFSETQ. The CDR3 totals 15 residues. The CDR3 nucleotides read TGCGCCAGCAGAAGTGGGACAGGGAACACCGGGGAGCTGTTTTTT. Amino acids: CASRSGTGNTGELFF. Together with reference TRBV5-1 and TRBJ2-2, the CDR3 gives the full variable domain: KAGVTQTPRYLIKTRGQQVTLSCSPISGHRSVSWYQQTPGQGLQFLFEYFSETQRNKGNFPGRFSGRQFSNSRSEMNVSTLELGDSALYLCASRSGTGNTGELFFGEGSRLTVL.

Points on this clone: This same CDR3 is encoded by further DNA sequences in the sample. The chain uses TRBV18 and TRBJ1-1, with D possibly matching TRBD1 (5 bases). Germline lookup yields CDR1 KGHSH and CDR2 LQKENI. V was clipped by 5 bases and J by 1 base, with 11 bases between them. The CDR3 has 14 residues. This CDR3 reads CASSTGVRNTEAFF. DNA for the CDR3: TGTGCCAGCTCAACGGGGGTTCGGAACACTGAAGCTTTCTTT. Using reference TRBV18 and TRBJ1-1 for the parts outside the CDR3, the full variable domain is NAGVMQNPRHLVRRRGQEARLRCSPMKGHSHVYWYRQLPEEGLKFMVYLQKENIIDESGMPKERFSAEFPKEGPSILRIQQVVRGDSAAYFCASSTGVRNTEAFFGQGTRLTVV.

The chain links TRBV18 to TRBJ1-5; TRBD1 agrees at 10 bases. The CDR3 runs 15 residues. The J segment lost 6 bases and the V segment lost 3 bases, leaving 5 bases of the junction unmatched. The germline V gene encodes CDR1 KGHSH and CDR2 LQKENI. In DNA, the CDR3 is TGTGCCAGCTCACCCGGGACAGGGGTACGTCAGCCCCAGCATTTT. Residues: CASSPGTGVRQPQHF.

The V and J genes are TRBV15 and TRBJ2-1; 14 nucleotides align to TRBD2. The CDR3 has 14 residues. The germline V gene encodes CDR1 LNHNV and CDR2 YYDKDF (reference sequence). Losses at the gene ends were 8 bases for V and 13 bases for J; bases not matched to a gene: 10. CDR3 protein: CATSWGTSGSPQFF. The DNA of the CDR3 is TGTGCCACCTCTTGGGGGACTAGCGGGAGCCCTCAGTTCTTC. The full variable domain, with the rest looked up from reference TRBV15 and TRBJ2-1, is DAMVIQNPRYQVTQFGKPVTLSCSQTLNHNVMYWYQQKSSQAPKLLFHYYDKDFNNEADTPDNFQSRRPNTSFCFLDIRSPGLGDTAMYLCATSWGTSGSPQFFGPGTRLTVL.

CDR3 sequence reads: CASSSKLVMNTEAFF. The CDR3 nucleotides are TGTGCCAGCAGCTCGAAACTAGTAATGAACACTGAAGCTTTCTTT. The V gene is TRBV7-9, the J gene TRBJ1-1; no firm D call. The length of the CDR3 is 15 residues. In germline, CDR1 is SEHNR, CDR2 FQNEAQ (reference sequence). Trimming removed 4 bases from V and 0 bases from J, with 12 bases in between.

This clone was detected only once. This chain connects TRBV3-1 (or the pseudogene TRBV3-2) to TRBJ2-1; TRBD2 matches at 13 bases. Germline V CDR1 and CDR2: LGHDT, YNNKEL (reference sequence). The V and J ends lost 2 bases and 7 bases, in that order; junction bases with no gene match: 8. The CDR3 runs to 17 residues. CDR3 nucleotide sequence: TGTGCCAGCAGCCAAACTAGCGGGGGGGCCTCTAGTAATGAGCAGTTCTTC. This sequence encodes CASSQTSGGASSNEQFF.

The CDR3 nucleotides are TGTGCCAGCAACCGACTAGCGGCGGGGGTTGAGCAGTTCTTC. It is translated as CASNRLAAGVEQFF. The gene calls are TRBV5-6 and TRBJ2-1; the match to TRBD2 covers 9 bases. CDR1 is SGHDT, CDR2 YYEEEE, per germline. Trimming took 6 bases from V and 9 from J; bases not matched to a gene: 10. The CDR3 contains 14 residues.

The rearrangement joins TRBV2 to TRBJ2-3, with 7 bases fitting TRBD2. CDR1 and CDR2 (germline): SNHLY, FYNNEI. This CDR3 has 14 residues. V was clipped by 2 bases and J by 6 bases; unmatched bases: 5. This CDR3 is CASSETGGHDTQYF. The CDR3 DNA follows: TGTGCCAGCAGTGAAACGGGAGGACACGATACGCAGTATTTT.

The rearrangement joins TRBV6-5 to TRBJ1-5, with unresolved D. This CDR3 region has 13 residues. Germline V gene data show CDR1 as MNHEY and CDR2 as SVGAGI. The V gene lost 10 bases and the J gene lost 4 bases, with 14 bases spanning the gap. The CDR3 region has the DNA TGTGCCACGGCCCCAGGAGGGAATCAGCCCCAGCATTTT. As protein: CATAPGGNQPQHF.

The rearrangement joins TRBV5-4 to TRBJ1-2, with 10 nucleotides matching TRBD1. Germline lookup yields CDR1 SGHNT and CDR2 YYREEE (reference sequence). V lost 3 bases, J lost 1 base, and 6 bases stayed unmatched. The CDR3 is 16 residues long. The chain's CDR3 is CASSSDRGQSNYGYTF. CDR3 in DNA: TGTGCCAGCAGCTCTGACAGGGGGCAAAGTAACTATGGCTACACCTTC.

This sequence joins TRBV3-1 (or the pseudogene TRBV3-2) and TRBJ2-7, with a tentative D call TRBD1 (6 bases). Trimming pared 4 bases from V and 6 bases from J, leaving 10 bases between. Germline values: CDR1 LGHDT, CDR2 YNNKEL (reference sequence). This CDR3 has 12 residues. CDR3 protein: CASSPGVREQYF. CDR3 nucleotides: TGTGCCAGCAGCCCAGGGGTCCGCGAGCAGTACTTC.

The chain has TRBV25-1 and TRBJ1-5; D ambiguous. Germline V gene data show CDR1 as MGHDK and CDR2 as SYGVNS. The CDR3 spans 14 residues. The ends were cut back, 3 bases at V and 5 bases at J, with 11 bases in the middle. CDR3 coding DNA: TGTGCCAGCAGTGACCTGAGGGTGGATCAGCCCCAGCATTTT. Translation: CASSDLRVDQPQHF.

This sequence joins TRBV7-9 and TRBJ2-2; D uncertain. The CDR3 has 15 residues. Germline V gene lookup returns CDR1 SEHNR and CDR2 FQNEAQ (reference sequence). Trimming shortened V by 2 bases and J by 6 bases, and 13 bases separated the two germline ends. CDR3 sequence reads: CASSLWVSRAGELFF. The CDR3 DNA follows: TGTGCCAGCAGCTTATGGGTCAGTCGGGCCGGGGAGCTGTTTTTT.

V and J are TRBV10-2 and TRBJ1-1; D is unclear. The CDR3 totals 13 residues. V lost 5 bases, J lost 5 bases, and 12 bases lay in between. CDR1 and CDR2 from the germline V gene are WSHSY and SAAADI. The CDR3 sequence: CASSTPLWTEAFF. The CDR3 nucleotides read TGCGCCAGCAGTACTCCACTATGGACTGAAGCTTTCTTT.

The V and J genes are TRBV25-1 and TRBJ1-6, with TRBD1 as a possible D gene (5 bases). The CDR3 loop spans 14 amino acids. Germline CDR1 MGHDK, CDR2 SYGVNS. V was cut by 3 bases and J by 9 bases, with 12 bases left in between. The CDR3 DNA sequence: TGTGCCAGCAGTGAGGTCGGGGGGGGTTCACCCCTCCACTTT. Encoded protein: CASSEVGGGSPLHF. Based on the CDR3 plus reference TRBV25-1 and TRBJ1-6, the full variable domain is EADIYQTPRYLVIGTGKKITLECSQTMGHDKMYWYQQDPGMELHLIHYSYGVNSTEKGDLSSESTVSRIRTEHFPLTLESARPSHTSQYLCASSEVGGGSPLHFGNGTRLTVT.

V gene TRBV6-1 combines with J gene TRBJ2-3; 7 bases map to TRBD1. Looked up from germline, CDR1 is MNHNS and CDR2 is SASEGT. The CDR3 has 13 amino acids. J was trimmed by 4 bases and V by 6 bases; bases with no gene match: 4. Here the CDR3 reads CASREQGSDTQYF. In DNA, the CDR3 is TGTGCCAGCAGAGAACAGGGGTCAGATACGCAGTATTTT.

The rearrangement uses TRBV5-1 and TRBJ1-4, with a possible D match to TRBD1 (6 bases). CDR3 length equals 14 residues. Trimming removed 3 bases at V and 6 bases at J, with 12 bases between. Germline-derived CDR1 and CDR2 are SGHRS and YFSETQ. Here the CDR3 DNA reads TGCGCCAGCAGCTACAGGGTCGCAGATGAAAAACTGTTTTTT. It yields the protein CASSYRVADEKLFF.

V is TRBV5-4 and J is TRBJ1-2, with 7 bases fitting TRBD1. This CDR3 contains 13 residues. V was clipped by 4 bases and J by 4 bases; unmatched bases: 4. The germline V gene encodes CDR1 SGHNT and CDR2 YYREEE (reference sequence). This CDR3 is CASSQRGLYGYTF. In DNA, the CDR3 is TGTGCCAGCAGCCAAAGGGGGCTCTATGGCTACACCTTC.

The rearrangement links TRBV4-1 to TRBJ1-4; a weak D match, TRBD1 (6 bases). Trimming removed 5 bases at V and 0 bases at J, with 10 bases between. The germline V gene has CDR1 MGHRA and CDR2 YSYEKL. CDR3 size: 15 residues. The CDR3 sequence is CASSTRQATNEKLFF. Written as DNA, the CDR3 is TGCGCCAGCAGCACTAGACAGGCAACTAATGAAAAACTGTTTTTT.

This sequence joins TRBV29-1 and TRBJ2-5; D possibly corresponds to TRBD2 (5 bases). The length of the CDR3 is 16 residues. V lost 2 bases, J lost 7 bases, and 23 bases lay in between. The germline V gene has CDR1 SQVTM and CDR2 ANQGSEA. CDR3 DNA sequence: TGCAGCGTTGAAAGTAATTCAGGACTCGCAATGGGGACCCAGTACTTC. Residues: CSVESNSGLAMGTQYF. The variable domain in full, completed from reference TRBV29-1 and TRBJ2-5, reads SAVISQKPSRDICQRGTSLTIQCQVDSQVTMMFWYRQQPGQSLTLIATANQGSEATYESGFVIDKFPISRPNLTFSTLTVSNMSPEDSSIYLCSVESNSGLAMGTQYFGPGTRLLVL.

The chain has TRBV6-5 and TRBJ2-7, with a tentative D call TRBD1 (6 bases). This CDR3 contains 15 residues. Per germline, CDR1 MNHEY and CDR2 SVGAGI. Trimming took off 6 bases at V and 5 bases at J, with 20 bases between the two ends. The CDR3 reads CASSRSGVLQDEQYF. The CDR3 DNA follows: TGTGCCAGCAGCAGGTCAGGGGTGTTACAGGACGAGCAGTACTTC.

The rearrangement joins TRBV11-2 to TRBJ1-3; D is ambiguous. The CDR3 runs to 14 residues. The germline CDR1 and CDR2 sequences are SGHAT and FQNNGV. Trimming took 8 bases from V and 0 from J, leaving 11 bases between them. This chain's CDR3 is CASRDTASGNTIYF. CDR3 in DNA: TGTGCCAGCCGCGATACAGCCTCTGGAAACACCATATATTTT.

V usage is TRBV3-1 (or the pseudogene TRBV3-2) and J usage is TRBJ2-2, with D perhaps TRBD1 (6 bases). The CDR3 covers 17 residues. CDR1 is LGHDT, CDR2 YNNKEL, per germline (reference sequence). The germline V and J ends were trimmed by 4 bases and 0 bases, with 15 bases remaining between them. For the CDR3, the DNA is TGTGCCAGCAGCCTCAACTACAGGGTAGCGAACACCGGGGAGCTGTTTTTT. Amino acid sequence: CASSLNYRVANTGELFF.

V and J are TRBV4-1 and TRBJ1-3; D possibly corresponds to TRBD1 (6 bases). The V gene's germline CDR1 is MGHRA and CDR2 YSYEKL. V was cut by 0 bases and J by 1 base, with 16 bases left in between. This CDR3 region has 18 residues. CDR3 amino acids: CASSQEGSVQGSGNTIYF. In nucleotides, the CDR3 is TGCGCCAGCAGCCAAGAGGGGTCGGTACAGGGTTCTGGAAACACCATATATTTT.

The chain uses TRBV11-2 and TRBJ2-5; tentatively, D is TRBD1 (5 bases). V dropped 2 bases and J dropped 3 bases, with 25 bases sitting between them. The CDR3 spans 19 residues. The germline gives CDR1 SGHAT, CDR2 FQNNGV. Written as DNA, the CDR3 is TGTGCCAGCAGCTTATTCAGGGAACAAGGACGAACCGAAAAAGAGACCCAGTACTTC. It yields the protein CASSLFREQGRTEKETQYF.

The table lists this clone with a few counts. This chain connects TRBV3-1 (or the pseudogene TRBV3-2) to TRBJ1-2; TRBD1 aligns across 10 bases. The junction had 6 bases not matched to a gene; V was cut back by 4 bases and J by 7 bases. Germline V gene data show CDR1 as LGHDT and CDR2 as YNNKEL (reference sequence). The CDR3 totals 14 residues. CDR3 residues: CASSLGQGVGGYTF. The CDR3 coding sequence is TGTGCCAGCAGCCTAGGACAGGGGGTTGGTGGCTACACCTTC.

The chain combines TRBV6-2 or TRBV6-3 with TRBJ2-5; TRBD2 agrees at 11 bases. V gave up 4 bases and J gave up 1 base; unmatched junction bases: 5. CDR1 is MNHEY, CDR2 SVGEGT, per germline. The CDR3 contains 16 residues. CDR3 in amino acids: CASSFGTSGGQETQYF. Here the CDR3 DNA reads TGTGCCAGCAGTTTCGGGACTAGCGGAGGCCAAGAGACCCAGTACTTC.